The present T cell receptor beta chain was sequenced within a study of tumor and adjacent non-tumor tissue in lung cancer. Study information: Stage I to III disease affected approximately 11 men and several women aged about 30 to 85.

This CDR3 has 15 amino acids. With 0 bases clipped from V and 7 bases from J, the junction kept 6 bases outside the gene matches. Germline assignment: CDR1 SGHAT and CDR2 FQNNGV. No cell sorting was done before RNA was extracted from the tissue. In this sample, this clonotype turned up once. Its specificity is unknown. A modified ARM-PCR protocol with three rounds of nested PCR amplified TCRbeta. TCRdb reprocessed the multiplex PCR reads via MiXCR and lists one record per CDR3 protein. Of 70,000 or so distinct CDR3 sequences listed, 55% to 75% are singletons. Study results and caveats: Compared with tumor, normal lung showed significantly lower TCR diversity.

The chain couples TRBV11-2 to TRBJ2-1; 7 bases fit TRBD2. The receptor comes from a middle-aged man with non-small cell lung cancer. The sample consisted of lung tumor tissue. The CDR3 DNA reads as TGTGCCAGCAGCTTAGAGGAACTAGCGTGGAATGAGCAGTTCTTC. It encodes CASSLEELAWNEQFF. The full variable domain, its missing parts supplied by reference TRBV11-2 and TRBJ2-1, is EAGVAQSPRYKIIEKRQSVAFWCNPISGHATLYWYQQILGQGPKLLIQFQNNGVVDDSQLPKDRFSAERLKGVDSTLKIQPAKLEDSAVYLCASSLEELAWNEQFFGPGTRLTVL.